The source of this TCR beta chain is a study of cytomegalovirus exposure and HLA in healthy donors. The PCR employed 60 Vbeta primers together with 13 Jbeta primers. The method was immunoSEQ multiplex PCR; TCRdb's version includes in-frame clones alone and lacks a portion of them. Of approximately 170,000 clones listed, roughly 80% were seen once; the top ten hold about 0.76%. Remarks on this clone: Its cognate antigen is unknown.

Study results and caveats: A previous analysis found most TCR beta V segments productive roughly 87% or roughly 30% of the time.

The CDR3 totals 14 residues. The germline V and J ends were trimmed by 5 bases and 6 bases, with 14 bases remaining between them. Germline CDR1 and CDR2: MDHEN and SYDVKM. The sequencing input was PBMCs. V gene TRBV28 combines with J gene TRBJ2-1; tentative D call: TRBD1 (6 bases). This clonotype was sampled from a woman between 18 and 29 years old in good health and CMV-seronegative. The CDR3 nucleotides read TGTGCCAGCAGTCCACGCCTGGGGGCCAATGAGCAGTTCTTC. This translates into CASSPRLGANEQFF. Based on the CDR3 plus reference TRBV28 and TRBJ2-1, the full variable domain is DVKVTQSSRYLVKRTGEKVFLECVQDMDHENMFWYRQDPGLGLRLIYFSYDVKMKEKGDIPEGYSVSREKKERFSLILESASTNQTSMYLCASSPRLGANEQFFGPGTRLTVL.